This record covers a single TCR beta chain. This clone appeared once. This clone's antigen is unknown. No clone much larger than this one lies a single base away; base qualities are absent. These data are taken from a study of blood T cell repertoires in COVID-19 (dated by TCRdb to between 2020 and 2021). With regard to the full study: Samples covering the acute and convalescent phases of COVID-19 were provided by collaborators in the United States, Italy and Spain. Nearly every sample came with metadata listing a de-identified subject ID, COVID-19 status, age in years and sex. The repertoires were released in a freely available public database meant as a resource for research on the immune response to SARS-CoV-2. Subjects who had been exposed to COVID-19, were actively infected with it, or had recovered from it provided the deeply sampled blood TCRbeta repertoires that made up the dataset. The samples were drawn from two sources: the first 160 participants of the ongoing ImmuneRACE study, and over 1,000 subjects contributed by 6 global collaborators. Where available, HLA class I and class II types were taken from metadata supplied by the sample provider and were not determined by assay-based typing. The prospective study material was composed of cDNA or gDNA derived from T cells, B-cell-depleted T cells, or PBMCs.

Enrolling through a virtual design, the prospective study's participants ranged in age from roughly 18 to 89 years and lived across roughly 24 United States geographic areas. In the prospective study, participants were assigned to cohorts based on the clinical history participants reported in a screening survey and a study questionnaire. Each participant in the prospective study had whole blood, serum and a nasopharyngeal or oropharyngeal swab collected by mobile phlebotomists. Over a roughly two-month period, participants in the prospective study had the option of providing additional blood draws and questionnaires. Blood samples from the prospective study were shipped frozen or at room temperature prior to DNA extraction. Germline trimming amounts to 2 bases on V and 4 bases on J, with 2 as the count of junction bases outside the gene matches. CDR1 LNHDA and CDR2 SQIVND are derived from the germline V gene (reference sequence). The cysteine opens and the phenylalanine closes a CDR3 of 14 amino acids. The DNA shown is the 42-base CDR3, in frame from base 1.

TCRbeta CDR3 regions were amplified from genomic DNA using the immunoSEQ Assay, a bias-controlled multiplex PCR. The paper's data handling went like this. Nucleated cell counts per sample were estimated from amplification of reference gene primers within the assay. To quantify the absolute abundance of each unique TCRbeta CDR3 rearrangement, sequence reads were collapsed and filtered. For each sample, productive Simpson clonality was calculated by taking the square root of Simpson's diversity index across productive rearrangements. The immuneACCESS repertoire file appears here via TCRdb, limited to in-frame rearrangements. These files lack a portion of the clones; in checked studies, under half of the deficit traces to unresolved V genes, and the cause of the others is not known. The D gene and trimming were derived from the DNA, and the V and J assignments and clone size from that table. This sample holds 200,000 to 300,000 clones; roughly 88% were observed only once. Clones ranked in the top ten supply approximately 2.5% of the sample.

The research as a whole found: Clinical and demographic metadata were provided uncurated, with the amount varying by source and participant.

This receptor was identified in a woman between 35 and 50 years old with acute COVID-19. The receptor chain draws on TRBV19 and TRBJ1-5; 7 of the junction bases match TRBD1. The sequenced material came from PBMCs or T cells enriched from blood (not recorded which). The CDR3 region: CASSIQTGNQPQHF. The DNA is as follows: TGTGCCAGTAGTATACAGACAGGGAATCAGCCCCAGCATTTT.